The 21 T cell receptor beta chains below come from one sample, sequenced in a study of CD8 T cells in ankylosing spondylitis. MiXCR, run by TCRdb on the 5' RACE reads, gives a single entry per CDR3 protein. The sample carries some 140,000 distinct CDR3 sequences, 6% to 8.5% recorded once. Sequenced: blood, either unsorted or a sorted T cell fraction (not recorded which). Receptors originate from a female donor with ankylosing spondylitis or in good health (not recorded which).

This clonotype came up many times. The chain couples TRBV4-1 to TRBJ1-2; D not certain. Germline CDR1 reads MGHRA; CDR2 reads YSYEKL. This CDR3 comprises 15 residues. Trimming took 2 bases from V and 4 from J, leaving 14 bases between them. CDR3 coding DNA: TGCGCCAGCAGCCAATCAACCGCGGTGGGCTATGGCTACACCTTC. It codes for CASSQSTAVGYGYTF.

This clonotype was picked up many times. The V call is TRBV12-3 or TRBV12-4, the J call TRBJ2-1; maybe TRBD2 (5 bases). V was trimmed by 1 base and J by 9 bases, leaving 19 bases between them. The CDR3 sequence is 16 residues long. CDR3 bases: TGTGCCAGCAGTTTAGGGCGAGGTTTGCTAGCCGGTGAGCAGTTCTTC. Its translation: CASSLGRGLLAGEQFF.

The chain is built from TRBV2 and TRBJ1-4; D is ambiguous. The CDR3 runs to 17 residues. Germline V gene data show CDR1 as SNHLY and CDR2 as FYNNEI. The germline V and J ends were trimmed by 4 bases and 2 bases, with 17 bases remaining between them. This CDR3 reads CASSGNFNMDTNEKLFF. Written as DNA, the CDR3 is TGTGCCAGCAGTGGAAACTTTAACATGGATACTAATGAAAAACTGTTTTTT.

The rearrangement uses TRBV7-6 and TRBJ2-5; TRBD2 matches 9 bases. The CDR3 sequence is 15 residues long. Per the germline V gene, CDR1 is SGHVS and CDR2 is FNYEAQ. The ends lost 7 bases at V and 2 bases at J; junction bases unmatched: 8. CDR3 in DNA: TGTGCCAGCACGGCTAGTAGCGGGGGACAAGAGACCCAGTACTTC. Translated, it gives CASTASSGGQETQYF.

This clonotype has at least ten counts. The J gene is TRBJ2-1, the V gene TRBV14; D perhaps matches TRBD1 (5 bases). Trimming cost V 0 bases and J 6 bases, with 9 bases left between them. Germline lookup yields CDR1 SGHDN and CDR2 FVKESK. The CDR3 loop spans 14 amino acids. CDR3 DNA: TGTGCCAGCAGCCAAGATCTCAGGGTCAATGAGCAGTTCTTC. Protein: CASSQDLRVNEQFF.

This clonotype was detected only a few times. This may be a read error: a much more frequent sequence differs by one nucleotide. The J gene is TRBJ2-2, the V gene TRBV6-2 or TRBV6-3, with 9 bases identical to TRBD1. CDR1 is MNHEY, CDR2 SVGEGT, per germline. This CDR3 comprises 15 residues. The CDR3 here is CASSYGQGNSGELFF. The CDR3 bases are TGTGCCAGCAGTTACGGACAGGGGAACTCCGGGGAGCTGTTTTTT.

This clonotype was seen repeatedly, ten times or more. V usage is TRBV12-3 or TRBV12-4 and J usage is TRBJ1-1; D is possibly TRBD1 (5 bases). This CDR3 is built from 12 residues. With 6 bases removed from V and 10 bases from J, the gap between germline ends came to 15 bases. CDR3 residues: CASSFGGLGAFF. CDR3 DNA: TGTGCCAGCAGCTTTGGGGGATTGGGAGCTTTCTTT.

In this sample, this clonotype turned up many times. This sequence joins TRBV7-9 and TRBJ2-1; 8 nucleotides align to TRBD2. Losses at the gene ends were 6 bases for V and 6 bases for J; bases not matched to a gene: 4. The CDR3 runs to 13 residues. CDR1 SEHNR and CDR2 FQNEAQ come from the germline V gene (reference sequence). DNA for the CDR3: TGTGCCAGCAGGTCAAGCGGGGGCAATGAGCAGTTCTTC. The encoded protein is CASRSSGGNEQFF.

This chain's CDR3 is CAISDSGTGGSGANVLTF. CDR3 DNA: TGTGCCATCAGTGATTCCGGGACAGGGGGTTCTGGGGCCAACGTCCTGACTTTC. The gene calls are TRBV10-3 and TRBJ2-6; 11 bases are a match to TRBD1. Looked up from germline, CDR1 is ENHRY and CDR2 is SYGVKD. The CDR3 loop spans 18 amino acids. J was trimmed by 1 base and V by 3 bases; bases with no gene match: 5.

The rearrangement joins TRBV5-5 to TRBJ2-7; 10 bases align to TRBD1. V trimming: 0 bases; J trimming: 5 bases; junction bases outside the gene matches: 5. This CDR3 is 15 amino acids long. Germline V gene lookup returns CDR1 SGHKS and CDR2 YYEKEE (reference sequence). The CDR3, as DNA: TGTGCCAGCAGCTTGGATGGGGACAGGGGTAACGAGCAGTACTTC. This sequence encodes CASSLDGDRGNEQYF. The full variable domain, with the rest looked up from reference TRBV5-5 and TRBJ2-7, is DAGVTQSPTHLIKTRGQQVTLRCSPISGHKSVSWYQQVLGQGPQFIFQYYEKEERGRGNFPDRFSARQFPNYSSELNVNALLLGDSALYLCASSLDGDRGNEQYFGPGTRLTVT.

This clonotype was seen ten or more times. The CDR3 sequence: CASSLRGGAGNTIYF. The CDR3 DNA follows: TGTGCCAGCAGTTTGCGAGGGGGGGCTGGAAACACCATATATTTT. The V call is TRBV12-3 or TRBV12-4, the J call TRBJ1-3; maybe TRBD1 (6 bases). V lost 3 bases and J lost 2, with 11 bases in between. This CDR3 region has 15 residues.

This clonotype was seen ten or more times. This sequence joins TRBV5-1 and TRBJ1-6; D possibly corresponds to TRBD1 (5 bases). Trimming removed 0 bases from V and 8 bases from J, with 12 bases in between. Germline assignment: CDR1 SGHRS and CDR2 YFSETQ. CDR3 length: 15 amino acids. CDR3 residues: CASSLGATAYSPLHF. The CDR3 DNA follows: TGCGCCAGCAGCTTGGGGGCGACAGCGTATTCACCCCTCCACTTT.

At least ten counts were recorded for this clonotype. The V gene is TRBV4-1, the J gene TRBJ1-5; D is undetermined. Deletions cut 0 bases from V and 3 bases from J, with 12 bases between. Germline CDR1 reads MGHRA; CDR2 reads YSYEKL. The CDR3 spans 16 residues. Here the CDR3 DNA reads TGCGCCAGCAGCCAAGATCCCCGACGGAACAATCAGCCCCAGCATTTT. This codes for CASSQDPRRNNQPQHF.

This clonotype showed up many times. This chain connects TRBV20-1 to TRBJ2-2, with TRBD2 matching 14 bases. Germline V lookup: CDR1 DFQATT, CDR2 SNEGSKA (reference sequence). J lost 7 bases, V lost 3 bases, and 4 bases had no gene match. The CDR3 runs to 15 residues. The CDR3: CSARTSGGAVGELFF. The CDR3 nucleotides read TGCAGTGCTAGGACTAGCGGGGGGGCCGTCGGGGAGCTGTTTTTT.

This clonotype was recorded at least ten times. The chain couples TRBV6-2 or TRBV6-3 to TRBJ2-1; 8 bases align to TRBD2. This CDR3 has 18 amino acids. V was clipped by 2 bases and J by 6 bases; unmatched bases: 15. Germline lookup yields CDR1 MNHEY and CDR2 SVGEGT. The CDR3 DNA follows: TGTGCCAGCAGTTACGGGGCACACGGGACTAGAGTGTTCAATGAGCAGTTCTTC. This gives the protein CASSYGAHGTRVFNEQFF.

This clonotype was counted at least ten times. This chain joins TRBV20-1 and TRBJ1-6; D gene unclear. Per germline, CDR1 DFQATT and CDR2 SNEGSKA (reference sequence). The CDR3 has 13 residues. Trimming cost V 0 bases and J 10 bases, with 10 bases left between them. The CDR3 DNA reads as TGCAGTGCTAGAGACGTGGGGAAATCACCCCTCCACTTT. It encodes CSARDVGKSPLHF.

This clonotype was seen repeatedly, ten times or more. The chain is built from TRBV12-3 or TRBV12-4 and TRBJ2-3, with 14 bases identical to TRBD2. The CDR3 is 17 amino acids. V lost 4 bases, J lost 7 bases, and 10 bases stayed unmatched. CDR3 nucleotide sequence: TGTGCCAGCAGTTGGTCGACTAGCGGGGGGGCCAGAAATACGCAGTATTTT. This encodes CASSWSTSGGARNTQYF.

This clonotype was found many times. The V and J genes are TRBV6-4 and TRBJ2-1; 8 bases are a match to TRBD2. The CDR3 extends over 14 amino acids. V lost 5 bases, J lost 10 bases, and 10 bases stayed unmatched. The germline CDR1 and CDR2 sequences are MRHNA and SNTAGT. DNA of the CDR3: TGTGCCAGCAGTACAACGGGGGGGCCGAGCGAGCAGTTCTTC. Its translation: CASSTTGGPSEQFF.

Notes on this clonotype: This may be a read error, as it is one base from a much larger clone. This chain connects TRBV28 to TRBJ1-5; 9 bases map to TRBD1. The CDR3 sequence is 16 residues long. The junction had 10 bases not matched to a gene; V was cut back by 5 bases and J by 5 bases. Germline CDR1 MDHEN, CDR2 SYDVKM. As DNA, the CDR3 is TGTGCCAGCAGTCGTCTCTCCGGGACAGGGTATCAGCCCCAGCATTTT. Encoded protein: CASSRLSGTGYQPQHF.

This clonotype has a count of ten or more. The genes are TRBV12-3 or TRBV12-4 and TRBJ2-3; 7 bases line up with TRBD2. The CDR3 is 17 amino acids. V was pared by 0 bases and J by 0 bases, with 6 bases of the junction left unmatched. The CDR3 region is CASSLALGGTSTDTQYF. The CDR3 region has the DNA TGTGCCAGCAGTTTAGCGCTCGGGGGGACTAGCACAGATACGCAGTATTTT.

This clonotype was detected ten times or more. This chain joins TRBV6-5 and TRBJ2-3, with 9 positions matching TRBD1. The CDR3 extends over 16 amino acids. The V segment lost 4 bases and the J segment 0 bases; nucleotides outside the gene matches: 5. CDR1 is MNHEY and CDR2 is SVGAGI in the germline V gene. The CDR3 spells CASSLTGTGSTDTQYF. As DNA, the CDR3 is TGTGCCAGCAGTTTGACCGGGACAGGGAGCACAGATACGCAGTATTTT.